This entry lists 32 T cell receptor beta chains sequenced from one sample in a study of shared clonotypes between healthy human individuals. CD8 cells regarded as naive lacked CD45RO, were positively chosen for CCR7, and omitted terminally differentiated effector memory CD45RA+ cells. Assay: immunoSEQ multiplex PCR; the TCRdb copy retains only in-frame clones and omits some. Found here are 800,000 or so clones, 90% to 97% of them singletons; the top ten hold about 0.22%. The specimen sequenced was naive CD8+ T cells sorted from blood. Every receptor here comes from a man aged 25-45 years in good health.

The chain joins TRBV9 to TRBJ2-3; D uncertain. Trimming took off 3 bases at V and 5 bases at J, with 7 bases between the two ends. The CDR3 consists of 12 residues. Germline V gene lookup returns CDR1 SGDLS and CDR2 YYNGEE. CDR3 DNA: TGTGCCAGCAGCGGATCCCAAGATACGCAGTATTTT. It encodes CASSGSQDTQYF.

CDR3: CASSPFTKGGETQYF. The CDR3, as DNA: TGTGCCAGCAGCCCCTTCACTAAGGGAGGGGAGACCCAGTACTTC. The chain couples TRBV11-2 to TRBJ2-5, with 7 bases identical to TRBD2. The V gene end was trimmed by 5 bases and the J gene end by 5 bases; junction bases not matched to a gene: 11. Germline V lookup: CDR1 SGHAT, CDR2 FQNNGV. The CDR3 runs 15 residues. The full variable domain, rest sourced from reference TRBV11-2 and TRBJ2-5, is EAGVAQSPRYKIIEKRQSVAFWCNPISGHATLYWYQQILGQGPKLLIQFQNNGVVDDSQLPKDRFSAERLKGVDSTLKIQPAKLEDSAVYLCASSPFTKGGETQYFGPGTRLLVL.

The chain is built from TRBV15 and TRBJ2-5; tentative D call: TRBD1 (5 bases). This CDR3 spans 12 amino acids. Germline V CDR1 and CDR2: LNHNV, YYDKDF (reference sequence). Trimming took off 4 bases at V and 7 bases at J, with 10 bases between the two ends. CDR3 nucleotide sequence: TGTGCCACCAGCAACCGCCAGGGGACCCAGTACTTC. Translating gives CATSNRQGTQYF.

This clone came up once. The chain recombines TRBV27 with TRBJ2-2; tentatively, D is TRBD1 (6 bases). Germline V gene sequence: CDR1 MNHEY, CDR2 SMNVEV (reference sequence). V gave up 5 bases and J gave up 0 bases, with 13 bases separating them. The CDR3 is 16 residues long. The CDR3 DNA is TGTGCCAGCAGTCCCCCAGGACAGTCGAACACCGGGGAGCTGTTTTTT. This translates into CASSPPGQSNTGELFF.

Worth noting for this clone: Other DNA sequences in the sample encode the same CDR3. The CDR3 bases are TGTGCCAGCAGTCCAACAGGGGTCGGCACAGATACGCAGTATTTT. Its protein product is CASSPTGVGTDTQYF. This rearrangement joins TRBV27 to TRBJ2-3; 7 positions agree with TRBD1. Germline CDR1 reads MNHEY; CDR2 reads SMNVEV (reference sequence). CDR3 size: 15 residues. The V and J ends lost 5 bases and 1 base, in that order; junction bases with no gene match: 6.

This clone was counted a single time. The chain is built from TRBV11-2 and TRBJ2-5, with 9 bases matching TRBD1. V was clipped by 4 bases and J by 4 bases; unmatched bases: 7. Germline values: CDR1 SGHAT, CDR2 FQNNGV. The CDR3 extends over 15 amino acids. CDR3 bases: TGTGCCAGCAGCTACCCGGACAGGGGCCGAGAGACCCAGTACTTC. Translation gives CASSYPDRGRETQYF.

The genes are TRBV18 and TRBJ1-1; 8 positions match TRBD1. Germline loops: CDR1 KGHSH, CDR2 LQKENI. The CDR3 extends over 16 amino acids. V trimming: 3 bases; J trimming: 3 bases; junction bases outside the gene matches: 9. CDR3: CASSPLPRGRDTEAFF. The CDR3 DNA sequence: TGTGCCAGCTCACCCTTGCCCAGGGGGCGTGACACTGAAGCTTTCTTT.

The rearrangement uses TRBV10-1 and TRBJ2-7, with D unresolved. The CDR3 covers 15 residues. The V and J ends lost 0 bases and 0 bases respectively, with 9 bases between them. The germline gives CDR1 WNHNN, CDR2 SYGVQD (reference sequence). In nucleotides, the CDR3 is TGCGCCAGCAGTGAGTCTGGCGGAGACTCCTACGAGCAGTACTTC. Protein sequence: CASSESGGDSYEQYF.

The chain employs TRBV5-8 and TRBJ2-7; D ambiguous. In germline, CDR1 is SGHTS, CDR2 YDEGEE. CDR3 length: 13 residues. The germline V and J ends were trimmed by 1 base and 0 bases, with 5 bases remaining between them. CDR3 coding DNA: TGTGCCAGCAGCTTGCCCGACTCCTACGAGCAGTACTTC. Translation gives CASSLPDSYEQYF.

The rearrangement joins TRBV19 to TRBJ1-2; TRBD1 matches 10 bases. The CDR3 consists of 13 residues. The V and J ends lost 9 bases and 4 bases, in that order; junction bases with no gene match: 5. The germline V gene encodes CDR1 LNHDA and CDR2 SQIVND (reference sequence). The CDR3 nucleotides read TGTGCCAGCGACAGGGGGCCCTTCTATGGCTACACCTTC. Its protein is CASDRGPFYGYTF.

This chain links TRBV7-9 with TRBJ1-5; the D is unclear. The CDR3 runs to 15 residues. Germline CDR1 reads SEHNR; CDR2 reads FQNEAQ (reference sequence). Trimming took 1 base from V and 5 from J, leaving 12 bases between them. The chain's CDR3 is CASSLGVGQDQPQHF. CDR3 bases: TGTGCCAGCAGCTTAGGCGTAGGGCAGGATCAGCCCCAGCATTTT.

J is TRBJ2-7 and V is TRBV14; 7 bases agree with TRBD2. The CDR3 has 16 residues. The junction had 15 bases not matched to a gene; V was cut back by 3 bases and J by 7 bases. From germline, CDR1 is SGHDN and CDR2 FVKESK. CDR3 sequence reads: CASSQRSGRAREEQYF. The CDR3 DNA sequence: TGTGCCAGCAGCCAGCGGAGTGGGAGGGCCCGGGAAGAGCAGTACTTC.

The V call is TRBV10-1, the J call TRBJ2-3, with TRBD1 as a possible D gene (6 bases). The CDR3 has 22 residues. V gave up 6 bases and J gave up 6 bases, with 40 bases separating them. Looked up from germline, CDR1 is WNHNN and CDR2 is SYGVQD (reference sequence). The CDR3 reads CASRISWVFFGTKSPWSDTQYF. CDR3 DNA: TGCGCCAGCAGGATCTCTTGGGTTTTTTTCGGGACAAAAAGTCCTTGGTCCGATACGCAGTATTTT.

In its sample, this clone was seen a few times. Different DNA sequences within this sample yield the same CDR3. The gene calls are TRBV11-2 and TRBJ2-7; unclear D gene. Germline V gene lookup returns CDR1 SGHAT and CDR2 FQNNGV. The CDR3 runs 12 residues. V dropped 5 bases and J dropped 0 bases, with 5 bases sitting between them. CDR3 sequence reads: CASSPLSYEQYF. Here the CDR3 DNA reads TGTGCCAGCAGCCCCCTCTCCTACGAGCAGTACTTC.

The chain has TRBV11-2 and TRBJ1-2, with a possible D match to TRBD1 (5 bases). CDR1 SGHAT and CDR2 FQNNGV come from the germline V gene. CDR3 length: 13 amino acids. Between the trimmed V and J ends, which lost 4 bases and 4 bases, there was a span of 10 bases. CDR3 amino acids: CASSSGTLYGYTF. The CDR3 DNA is TGTGCCAGCAGCTCCGGGACTCTCTATGGCTACACCTTC.

The chain recombines TRBV5-1 with TRBJ2-2, with 8 bases matching TRBD1. This CDR3 comprises 15 residues. CDR1 is SGHRS, CDR2 YFSETQ, per germline. The J segment lost 5 bases and the V segment lost 0 bases, leaving 3 bases of the junction unmatched. CDR3 nucleotides: TGCGCCAGCAGCTTGGGACAGGGGACTACCGGGGAGCTGTTTTTT. Protein product: CASSLGQGTTGELFF.

The chain employs TRBV7-9 and TRBJ2-7; 9 bases map to TRBD1. CDR1 SEHNR and CDR2 FQNEAQ come from the germline V gene (reference sequence). CDR3 length: 15 residues. V lost 5 bases to trimming and J lost 5 bases; unmatched junction nucleotides: 10. The CDR3 bases are TGTGCCAGCAGCGTCAAACAGGGGGCTGTGAACGAGCAGTACTTC. Its protein product is CASSVKQGAVNEQYF.

J is TRBJ2-1 and V is TRBV15; 7 bases fit TRBD2. The CDR3 contains 14 residues. Germline V gene sequence: CDR1 LNHNV, CDR2 YYDKDF (reference sequence). The junction had 4 bases not matched to a gene; V was cut back by 3 bases and J by 5 bases. The CDR3 loop is CATSRGRGDNEQFF. The CDR3 DNA reads TGTGCCACCAGCAGGGGACGGGGGGACAATGAGCAGTTCTTC.

The rearrangement uses TRBV5-1 and TRBJ2-7, with 15 bases identical to TRBD2. Germline V CDR1 and CDR2: SGHRS, YFSETQ. The length of the CDR3 is 18 residues. V lost 0 bases, J lost 4 bases, and 8 bases stayed unmatched. This CDR3 reads CASSLAWTSGRGTYEQYF. Here the CDR3 DNA reads TGCGCCAGCAGCTTGGCCTGGACTAGCGGGAGGGGGACATACGAGCAGTACTTC.

On this clone: The sample contains more than one DNA sequence encoding this CDR3. CDR3 coding DNA: TGTGCCAGCTCACCACCGGGCAGGTACGAGCAGTACTTC. It specifies CASSPPGRYEQYF. This chain links TRBV18 with TRBJ2-7; no firm D call. Germline CDR1 KGHSH, CDR2 LQKENI. V lost 0 bases, J lost 4 bases, and 7 bases lay in between. CDR3 size: 13 residues.

The chain is built from TRBV5-1 and TRBJ2-5; 9 bases fit TRBD1. This CDR3 is built from 17 residues. CDR1 and CDR2 (germline): SGHRS, YFSETQ. The V and J ends lost 2 bases and 5 bases, in that order; junction bases with no gene match: 13. The DNA of the CDR3 is TGCGCCAGCAGCTTTACCGCAACTAGCACAGGGGGCGAGACCCAGTACTTC. This translates into CASSFTATSTGGETQYF.

The gene calls are TRBV7-9 and TRBJ2-7, with D possibly matching TRBD2 (6 bases). The V gene lost 4 bases and the J gene lost 3 bases, with 13 bases spanning the gap. The germline V gene has CDR1 SEHNR and CDR2 FQNEAQ (reference sequence). The CDR3 runs to 14 residues. This CDR3 reads CASSSPGEDYEQYF. The CDR3 coding sequence is TGTGCCAGCAGCTCTCCTGGGGAGGACTACGAGCAGTACTTC.

The rearrangement joins TRBV28 to TRBJ1-2; D perhaps matches TRBD1 (5 bases). The germline V gene encodes CDR1 MDHEN and CDR2 SYDVKM. V lost 4 bases to trimming and J lost 4 bases, with 28 bases between them. The length of the CDR3 is 19 residues. The CDR3 DNA follows: TGTGCCAGCAGTTCCCCATGGGTGGATGCTTCTCGGGGGGGCTATGGCTACACCTTC. Protein sequence: CASSSPWVDASRGGYGYTF.

The chain recombines TRBV7-9 with TRBJ1-3; D perhaps matches TRBD1 (5 bases). Per the germline V gene, CDR1 is SEHNR and CDR2 is FQNEAQ (reference sequence). V lost 11 bases, J lost 0 bases, and 8 bases lay in between. The CDR3 sequence is 12 residues long. CDR3 residues: CAGGNSGNTIYF. Written as DNA, the CDR3 is TGTGCCGGGGGGAACTCTGGAAACACCATATATTTT.

The chain has TRBV7-8 and TRBJ1-1; D is ambiguous. V dropped 5 bases and J dropped 2 bases, with 15 bases sitting between them. The germline V gene encodes CDR1 SGHVS and CDR2 FQNEAQ. This CDR3 region has 15 residues. CDR3 protein: CASSPSAADNTEAFF. CDR3 bases: TGTGCCAGCAGCCCATCCGCGGCAGATAACACTGAAGCTTTCTTT.

V is TRBV7-3 and J is TRBJ1-2; perhaps TRBD1 as D (5 bases). The CDR3 covers 15 residues. Trimming took 5 bases from V and 2 from J, leaving 15 bases between them. The germline gives CDR1 SGHTA, CDR2 FQGTGA. The CDR3 DNA reads TGTGCCAGCAGCCTTCAGGGCGACGGGAACTATGGCTACACCTTC. It translates to CASSLQGDGNYGYTF.

V gene TRBV6-6 combines with J gene TRBJ1-2, with D hard to call. Trimming shortened V by 6 bases and J by 4 bases, and 18 bases separated the two germline ends. Germline CDR1 is MNHNY and CDR2 is SVGAGI (reference sequence). The CDR3 spans 15 residues. As DNA, the CDR3 is TGTGCCAGCAGGTTACGTGGGGAATCTGTCTATGGCTACACCTTC. It specifies CASRLRGESVYGYTF.

This chain joins TRBV29-1 and TRBJ2-7, with a possible D match to TRBD2 (5 bases). CDR1 SQVTM and CDR2 ANQGSEA come from the germline V gene. V was trimmed by 6 bases and J by 1 base, leaving 13 bases between them. The CDR3 runs to 13 residues. The CDR3: CSVPAGGSYEQYF. CDR3 coding DNA: TGCAGCGTCCCTGCGGGCGGGTCCTACGAGCAGTACTTC.

A single count supports this clone. The rearrangement links TRBV4-1 to TRBJ2-1; weak D call: TRBD2 (5 bases). The CDR3 runs 14 residues. Trimming took off 3 bases at V and 8 bases at J, with 14 bases between the two ends. Per the germline V gene, CDR1 is MGHRA and CDR2 is YSYEKL. The CDR3 DNA reads TGCGCCAGCAGCCAGCTAGCCGCGGGCTATGAGCAGTTCTTC. Residues: CASSQLAAGYEQFF.

The V and J genes are TRBV29-1 and TRBJ1-1, with D unresolved. The length of the CDR3 is 12 residues. CDR1 is SQVTM and CDR2 is ANQGSEA in the germline V gene. The V and J ends lost 5 bases and 1 base respectively, with 8 bases between them. The CDR3 DNA follows: TGCAGCGTTATAGCCCAGAACACTGAAGCTTTCTTT. Its translation: CSVIAQNTEAFF.

V and J are TRBV9 and TRBJ2-5, with 7 bases lining up with TRBD1. Germline CDR1 SGDLS, CDR2 YYNGEE. With V trimmed by 6 bases and J by 5 bases, 4 bases remained unmatched. This CDR3 has 12 amino acids. CDR3 region: CASKGQAETQYF. The CDR3 coding sequence is TGTGCCAGCAAAGGACAGGCGGAGACCCAGTACTTC.

The V and J genes are TRBV6-5 and TRBJ1-1; 10 bases fit TRBD1. CDR3 length: 14 amino acids. Germline V gene lookup returns CDR1 MNHEY and CDR2 SVGAGI. The ends lost 8 bases at V and 8 bases at J; junction bases unmatched: 11. CDR3 sequence reads: CASLPGTGVSEAFF. The CDR3 DNA sequence: TGTGCCAGCCTACCCGGGACAGGGGTTTCGGAAGCTTTCTTT.